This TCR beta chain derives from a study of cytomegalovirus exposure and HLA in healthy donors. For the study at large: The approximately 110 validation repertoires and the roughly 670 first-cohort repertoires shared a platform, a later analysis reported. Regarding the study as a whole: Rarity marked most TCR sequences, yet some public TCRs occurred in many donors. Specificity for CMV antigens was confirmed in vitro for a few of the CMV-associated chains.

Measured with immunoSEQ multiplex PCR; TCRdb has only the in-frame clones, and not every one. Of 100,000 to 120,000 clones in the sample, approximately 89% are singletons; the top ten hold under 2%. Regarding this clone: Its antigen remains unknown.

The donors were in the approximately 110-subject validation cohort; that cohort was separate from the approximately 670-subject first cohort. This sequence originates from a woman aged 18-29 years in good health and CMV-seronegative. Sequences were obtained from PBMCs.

CDR3: CASSAGQGVNEKLFF. The CDR3 DNA reads TGTGCCAGCAGCGCCGGACAGGGCGTTAATGAAAAACTGTTTTTT. This chain uses TRBV7-9 with TRBJ1-4; 8 bases line up with TRBD1. CDR1 is SEHNR, CDR2 FQNEAQ, per germline (reference sequence). V shed 5 bases and J 4 bases; nucleotides not matched to a gene: 6. The CDR3 is 15 amino acids.